These 9 T cell receptor beta chains came from one sample sequenced in a study of cytomegalovirus exposure and HLA in healthy donors. The PCR was carried out with 60 Vbeta primers and 13 Jbeta primers. TCRdb's copy holds only in-frame clones and misses some; the assay was immunoSEQ multiplex PCR. The table lists about 110,000 clones, 55% to 75% of them singletons. The sample was PBMCs. All receptors come from a man aged 30 to 39 in good health and CMV-seropositive.

This rearrangement joins TRBV6-1 to TRBJ2-7; D perhaps matches TRBD1 (6 bases). Trimming stripped 5 bases from V and 4 bases from J, with 15 bases between. CDR1 and CDR2 from the germline V gene are MNHNS and SASEGT. CDR3 length equals 14 residues. CDR3 loop: CASSSGDTLYEQYF. For the CDR3, the DNA is TGTGCCAGCAGTTCCGGGGACACCCTTTACGAGCAGTACTTC.

The chain combines TRBV9 with TRBJ2-7; D perhaps matches TRBD1 (6 bases). Per the germline V gene, CDR1 is SGDLS and CDR2 is YYNGEE. V lost 0 bases and J lost 7, with 11 bases in between. This CDR3 spans 13 amino acids. DNA for the CDR3: TGTGCCAGCAGCGTAGATATGGACAGTGAGCAGTACTTC. Amino acid sequence: CASSVDMDSEQYF.

This rearrangement joins TRBV18 to TRBJ1-2, with 7 bases fitting TRBD1. This CDR3 comprises 15 residues. Germline CDR1 reads KGHSH; CDR2 reads LQKENI. V was pared by 3 bases and J by 5 bases, with 9 bases of the junction left unmatched. In DNA form, the CDR3 reads TGTGCCAGCTCACCTCAAAGGGACAGCGCTTATGGCTACACCTTC. Amino acid sequence: CASSPQRDSAYGYTF.

The chain links TRBV11-3 to TRBJ2-1; TRBD2 matches at 12 bases. The length of the CDR3 is 17 residues. Germline loops: CDR1 SGHNT, CDR2 YENEEA. V gave up 0 bases and J gave up 9 bases; unmatched junction bases: 9. For the CDR3, the DNA is TGTGCCAGCAGCTTAGATCCCGGACTAGCGGGGTCTGTTGAGCAGTTCTTC. Translation: CASSLDPGLAGSVEQFF. Filled out from reference TRBV11-3 and TRBJ2-1, the complete variable domain reads EAGVVQSPRYKIIEKKQPVAFWCNPISGHNTLYWYLQNLGQGPELLIRYENEEAVDDSQLPKDRFSAERLKGVDSTLKIQPAELGDSAVYLCASSLDPGLAGSVEQFFGPGTRLTVL.

Written as DNA, the CDR3 is TGCAGTGCTAGGGGGGGCTACGAGCAGTACTTC. This codes for CSARGGYEQYF. This rearrangement joins TRBV20-1 to TRBJ2-7, with D possibly TRBD2 on 6 matching bases. Germline lookup yields CDR1 DFQATT and CDR2 SNEGSKA (reference sequence). CDR3 size: 11 residues. V shed 3 bases and J shed 3 bases, with 6 bases lying between them.

The rearrangement joins TRBV27 to TRBJ2-1, with 9 bases that match TRBD2. V shed 7 bases, J shed 4 bases, and the junction held 8 bases outside the gene matches. Germline CDR1 reads MNHEY; CDR2 reads SMNVEV (reference sequence). The CDR3 covers 15 residues. Here the CDR3 reads CASTLSGSLYNEQFF. The CDR3 DNA is TGTGCCAGCACCCTTAGCGGGAGCTTATACAATGAGCAGTTCTTC.

The chain has TRBV6-1 and TRBJ2-7; D is perhaps TRBD1 (7 bases). The V end lost 4 bases, the J end lost 0 bases, and 13 bases lay between the germline ends. CDR1 and CDR2 from the germline V gene are MNHNS and SASEGT. This CDR3 is built from 15 residues. CDR3 DNA sequence: TGTGCCAGCAGTGGAACAGGGGACTCCTCCTACGAGCAGTACTTC. It codes for CASSGTGDSSYEQYF.

The V call is TRBV28, the J call TRBJ1-3; D is perhaps TRBD1 (5 bases). The V gene lost 2 bases and the J gene lost 4 bases, with 21 bases spanning the gap. CDR3 length: 18 residues. The germline gives CDR1 MDHEN, CDR2 SYDVKM. CDR3 amino acids: CASSLITTAGHGGNTIYF. CDR3 DNA: TGTGCCAGCAGTTTAATTACGACAGCGGGGCATGGGGGAAACACCATATATTTT.

The V and J genes are TRBV5-4 and TRBJ1-2, with D possibly TRBD1 on 6 matching bases. The germline V and J ends were trimmed by 3 bases and 6 bases, with 24 bases remaining between them. The CDR3 covers 17 residues. Germline loops: CDR1 SGHNT, CDR2 YYREEE (reference sequence). The CDR3 sequence is CASSSALSWGLGDGYTF. In DNA, the CDR3 is TGTGCCAGCAGCTCTGCCTTATCATGGGGGCTCGGGGATGGCTACACCTTC.